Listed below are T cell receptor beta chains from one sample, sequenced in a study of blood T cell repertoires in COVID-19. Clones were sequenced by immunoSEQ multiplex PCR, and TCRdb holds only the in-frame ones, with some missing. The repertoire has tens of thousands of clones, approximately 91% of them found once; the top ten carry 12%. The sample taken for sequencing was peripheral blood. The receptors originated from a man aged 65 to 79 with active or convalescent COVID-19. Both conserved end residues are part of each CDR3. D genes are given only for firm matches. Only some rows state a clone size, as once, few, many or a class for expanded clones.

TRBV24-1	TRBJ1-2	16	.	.	TGTGCCACCAGTGCCGGCAGGGGAAGGGCTAACTATGGCTACACCTTC	CATSAGRGRANYGYTF
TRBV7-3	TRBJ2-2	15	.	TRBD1	TGTGCCAGCAGCCCCGGGACAGGGGACTCCGGGGAGCTGTTTTTT	CASSPGTGDSGELFF
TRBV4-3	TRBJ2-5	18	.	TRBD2	TGCGCCAGCAGCCAAGAAGGGACTAGCGGGGGGGCCGGGGAGACCCAGTACTTC	CASSQEGTSGGAGETQYF
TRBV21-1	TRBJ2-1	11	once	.	TGTGCCATCGACAGTTACAATGAGCAGTTCTTC	CAIDSYNEQFF
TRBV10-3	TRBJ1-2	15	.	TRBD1	TGTGCCATCAGTGAGACCATGACAGGGGCAATTGGCTACACCTTC	CAISETMTGAIGYTF
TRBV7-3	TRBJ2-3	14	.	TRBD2	TGTGCCAGCAGCTTGCGGGGGGGCACAGATACGCAGTATTTT	CASSLRGGTDTQYF
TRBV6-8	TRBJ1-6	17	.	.	TGTGCCAGCAGCGAACCACAGAAGCTCTCCTATAATTCACCCCTCCACTTT	CASSEPQKLSYNSPLHF
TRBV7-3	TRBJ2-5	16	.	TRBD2	TGTGCCAGCAGCAAGACTAGCGGGAGGGCCGCGGAGACCCAGTACTTC	CASSKTSGRAAETQYF
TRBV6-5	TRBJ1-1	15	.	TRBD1	TGTGCCAGCAGATGGGACAGAGAAGGGAACACTGAAGCTTTCTTT	CASRWDREGNTEAFF
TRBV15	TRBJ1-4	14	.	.	TGTGCCACCAGCAGAGATCAGGTGACCGAAAAACTGTTTTTT	CATSRDQVTEKLFF
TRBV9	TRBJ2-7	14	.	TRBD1	TGTGCCAGCAGCGCGGGACAGGGAACATACGAGCAGTACTTC	CASSAGQGTYEQYF
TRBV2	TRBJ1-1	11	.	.	TGTGCCAGCATCTTGAACACTGAAGCTTTCTTT	CASILNTEAFF
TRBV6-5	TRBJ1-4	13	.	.	TGTGCCAGCACTGCATCTCGGAATGAAAAACTGTTTTTT	CASTASRNEKLFF
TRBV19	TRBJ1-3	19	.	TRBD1	TGTGCCAGTAGTCCTTATCCCCGACAGGGTAACGTCGCTGGAAACACCATATATTTT	CASSPYPRQGNVAGNTIYF
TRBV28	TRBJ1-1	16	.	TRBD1	TGTGCCGCTCCAAGCGGACAGGGCGGAATGAACACTGAAGCTTTCTTT	CAAPSGQGGMNTEAFF
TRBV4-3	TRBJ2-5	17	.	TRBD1	TGCGCCAGCAGCCAAAGCCCCACGTGGACAGGGGGTTGGCCCCAGTACTTC	CASSQSPTWTGGWPQYF
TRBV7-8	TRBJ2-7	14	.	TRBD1	TGTGCCAGCAGCTTAGAGGGGGCGCATTACGAGCAGTACTTC	CASSLEGAHYEQYF
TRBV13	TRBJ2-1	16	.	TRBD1	TGTGCCAGCAGCGGGGGACAGGGGCAGGACTACAATGAGCAGTTCTTC	CASSGGQGQDYNEQFF
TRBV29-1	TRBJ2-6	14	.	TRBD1	TGCAGCGCAGGACAGGGGGCTGGGGCCAACGTCCTGACTTTC	CSAGQGAGANVLTF
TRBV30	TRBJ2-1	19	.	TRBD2	TGTGCCTGGAGTAACCCGCATTGGACTAGCGGGGGGCTCACGGGCGAGCAGTTCTTC	CAWSNPHWTSGGLTGEQFF
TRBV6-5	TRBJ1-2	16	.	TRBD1	TGTGCCAGCAGTTACTCGAAGGCAGGGGGCTTGGATGGCTACACCTTC	CASSYSKAGGLDGYTF
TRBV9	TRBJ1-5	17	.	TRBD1	TGTGCCAGCAGCGTAGACCAACCGGGACAGGGTAGTCAGCCCCAGCATTTT	CASSVDQPGQGSQPQHF
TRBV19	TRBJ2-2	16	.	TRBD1	TGTGCCAGTAGTCCACCGGGACAGGGGGGGACCGGGGAGCTGTTTTTT	CASSPPGQGGTGELFF
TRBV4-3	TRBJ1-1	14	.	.	TGCGCCAGCAGCCAAGTGGAGGAAAGCACTGAAGCTTTCTTT	CASSQVEESTEAFF
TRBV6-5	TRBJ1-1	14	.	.	TGTGCCAGCAGTTACTCGGAAGGGGACACTGAAGCTTTCTTT	CASSYSEGDTEAFF
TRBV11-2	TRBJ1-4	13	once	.	TGTGCCAGCAGCTTAGGACACCGAGAAAAACTGTTTTTT	CASSLGHREKLFF
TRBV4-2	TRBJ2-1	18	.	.	TGTGCCAGCAGCCCCGCCGGGGGAGGACACTACTCTTACAATGAGCAGTTCTTC	CASSPAGGGHYSYNEQFF
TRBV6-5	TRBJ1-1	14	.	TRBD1	TGTGCCAGCAGTAGCCAGGGGGCCGGCACTGAAGCTTTCTTT	CASSSQGAGTEAFF
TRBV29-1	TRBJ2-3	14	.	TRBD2	TGCAGCGTTGTTACTAGCGGGCCCATCGGTACGCAGTATTTT	CSVVTSGPIGTQYF
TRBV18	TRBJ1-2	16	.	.	TGTGCCAGCTCAAGGGCAGGGGACTATTCTCGCTATGGCTACACCTTC	CASSRAGDYSRYGYTF
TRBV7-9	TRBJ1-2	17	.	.	TGTGCCAGCAGCCGAACATGGAGGGACCCCGGCGGGTATGGCTACACCTTC	CASSRTWRDPGGYGYTF
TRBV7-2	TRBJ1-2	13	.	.	TGTGCCAGCAGCTTAGGCCAGTACTATGGCTACACCTTC	CASSLGQYYGYTF
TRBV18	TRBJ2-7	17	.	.	TGTGCCAGCTCACCTTCCGGTTGGCACGAAACTACCTACGAGCAGTACTTC	CASSPSGWHETTYEQYF
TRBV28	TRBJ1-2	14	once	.	TGTGCCAGCAGTGCAGGGCCCCAAAACTATGGCTACACCTTC	CASSAGPQNYGYTF
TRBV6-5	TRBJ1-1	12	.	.	TGTGCCAGCCTAGATCGGTCTAATGAAGCTTTCTTT	CASLDRSNEAFF
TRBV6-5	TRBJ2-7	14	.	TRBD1	TGTGCCAGCAGGGCAGGACAGGGAACCTACGAGCAGTACTTC	CASRAGQGTYEQYF
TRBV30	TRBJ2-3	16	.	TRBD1	TGTGCCTGGTCCGGGAAAGGACAGGGGGCTGAAGATACGCAGTATTTT	CAWSGKGQGAEDTQYF
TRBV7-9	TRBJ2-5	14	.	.	TGTGCCAGCAGCTTAGAGGGGTGGGAAGAGACCCAGTACTTC	CASSLEGWEETQYF
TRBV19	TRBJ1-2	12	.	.	TGTGCCAGTAGTATATCGAGGGAGTCCTACACCTTC	CASSISRESYTF
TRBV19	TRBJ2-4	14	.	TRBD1	TGTGCCAGTAGTGGACAGGGTGGTACAAACATTCAGTACTTC	CASSGQGGTNIQYF
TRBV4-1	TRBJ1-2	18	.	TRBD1	TGCGCCAGCAGCCTCCAACCGGGACAGGGGGCGCAGTCAGGAGGCTACACCTTC	CASSLQPGQGAQSGGYTF
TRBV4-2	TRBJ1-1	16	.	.	TGTGCCAGCAGCCAAGGGTCGGGCAGGGAGAACACTGAAGCTTTCTTT	CASSQGSGRENTEAFF